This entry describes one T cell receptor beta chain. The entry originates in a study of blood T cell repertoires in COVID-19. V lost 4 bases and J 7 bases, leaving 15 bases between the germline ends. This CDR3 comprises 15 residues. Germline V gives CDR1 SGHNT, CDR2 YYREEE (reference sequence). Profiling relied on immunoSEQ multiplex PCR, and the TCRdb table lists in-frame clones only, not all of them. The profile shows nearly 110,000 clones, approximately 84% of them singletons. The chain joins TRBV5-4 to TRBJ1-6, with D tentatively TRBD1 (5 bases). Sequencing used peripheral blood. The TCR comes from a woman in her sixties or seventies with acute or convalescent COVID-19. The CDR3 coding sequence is TGTGCCAGCAGCCGAACCGCAGGGAGGAATTCACCCCTCCACTTT. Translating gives CASSRTAGRNSPLHF.